This T cell receptor beta chain was sequenced for a study of blood T cell repertoires in COVID-19. Sequenced by immunoSEQ multiplex PCR; TCRdb stores in-frame clones only, minus some. The sample has 190,000 or so clones; 87% are singletons. This clone has just a few counts. Specimen: peripheral blood. The sequence was collected from a man aged 60 to 75 who had recovered from COVID-19.

CDR3: CAWSRLAAGYEQYF. The DNA for the CDR3 is TGTGCCTGGAGTAGACTAGCGGCGGGCTACGAGCAGTACTTC. The chain joins TRBV30 to TRBJ2-7; 9 bases line up with TRBD2. The CDR3 sequence is 14 residues long. V was pared by 2 bases and J by 3 bases, with 5 bases of the junction left unmatched. Per the germline V gene, CDR1 is GTSNPN and CDR2 is SVGIG (reference sequence).